These 27 T cell receptor beta chains originate from one sample sequenced in a study of post-analysis software for immune sequencing data. The library was made from cDNA and included unique molecular identifiers. TCRdb analysed the PCR reads with MiXCR anew, one entry per CDR3 protein. The data show 700,000 to 800,000 distinct CDR3 sequences, with 25% to 30% seen just once and around 0.56% held by the top ten. Study-wide findings and caveats: Patients used about five TRBV segments, including TRBV5-6, TRBV5-1 and TRBV20-1, more often than controls.

The antigens of these receptors remain unknown. Sequenced material: blood. These receptors came from a girl aged 5-17 years with multiple sclerosis.

V gene TRBV19 combines with J gene TRBJ2-3; TRBD1 matches 8 bases. The V and J ends lost 2 bases and 0 bases, in that order; junction bases with no gene match: 4. The length of the CDR3 is 16 residues. Germline CDR1 is LNHDA and CDR2 is SQIVND (reference sequence). In nucleotides, the CDR3 is TGTGCCAGTAGTATACGGACAGGGATGAGCACAGATACGCAGTATTTT. The encoded protein is CASSIRTGMSTDTQYF.

This clonotype was counted many times. The V gene is TRBV4-3, the J gene TRBJ2-3; possible D gene TRBD2, 5 bases. Looked up from germline, CDR1 is LGHNA and CDR2 is YSLEER. Trimming stripped 0 bases from V and 5 bases from J, with 15 bases between. CDR3 size: 16 residues. This CDR3 reads CASSQDLTVEGDTQYF. For the CDR3, the DNA is TGCGCCAGCAGCCAAGATCTGACCGTTGAGGGAGATACGCAGTATTTT.

This sequence joins TRBV4-1 and TRBJ2-4, with 9 positions matching TRBD1. The CDR3 is made up of 18 amino acids. The J segment lost 0 bases and the V segment lost 9 bases, leaving 15 bases of the junction unmatched. Germline V lookup: CDR1 MGHRA, CDR2 YSYEKL. CDR3: CARGGGQGLILAKNIQYF. In nucleotides, the CDR3 is TGCGCCAGGGGAGGGGGACAGGGTCTAATACTAGCCAAAAACATTCAGTACTTC.

CDR3 sequence reads: CASSPDRSSNYGYTF. Written as DNA, the CDR3 is TGCGCCAGCAGCCCCGATCGTAGTAGTAACTATGGCTACACCTTC. The chain carries TRBV4-1 and TRBJ1-2; D not certain. The CDR3 spans 15 residues. The germline V and J ends were trimmed by 4 bases and 1 base, with 13 bases remaining between them. CDR1 and CDR2 (germline): MGHRA, YSYEKL.

This clonotype was found a few times. The J gene is TRBJ2-1, the V gene TRBV7-2, with 11 positions matching TRBD2. The CDR3 runs 15 residues. V shed 5 bases and J 9 bases; nucleotides not matched to a gene: 9. Germline V gives CDR1 SGHTA, CDR2 FQGNSA. CDR3 protein: CASSRGTSGAVEQFF. The CDR3 DNA reads TGTGCCAGCAGCCGCGGGACTAGCGGAGCTGTTGAGCAGTTCTTC.

The chain carries TRBV24-1 and TRBJ2-5; D may be TRBD1 (5 bases). Germline V gene lookup returns CDR1 KGHDR and CDR2 SFDVKD. CDR3 length: 14 amino acids. V was trimmed by 2 bases and J by 5 bases, leaving 11 bases between them. The CDR3: CATSDYTGRETQYF. The CDR3 nucleotides read TGTGCCACCAGTGATTATACAGGCCGCGAGACCCAGTACTTC.

The DNA for the CDR3 is TGTGCCAGCGCCGTTCGACGCCGCGAGGGGGCCCAGTACTTC. Translating gives CASAVRRREGAQYF. The chain uses TRBV19 and TRBJ2-7; 7 nucleotides match TRBD1. The J segment lost 10 bases and the V segment lost 9 bases, leaving 18 bases of the junction unmatched. Per germline, CDR1 LNHDA and CDR2 SQIVND (reference sequence). CDR3 length: 14 residues.

The V and J genes are TRBV2 and TRBJ2-3, with 8 bases identical to TRBD2. The CDR3 spans 14 residues. Germline V gene sequence: CDR1 SNHLY, CDR2 FYNNEI. The ends lost 6 bases at V and 6 bases at J; junction bases unmatched: 8. The CDR3 here is CASRPAGAADTQYF. CDR3 nucleotides: TGTGCCAGCAGGCCAGCGGGGGCGGCGGATACGCAGTATTTT.

Concerning this clonotype itself: This may be a read error, as it is one base from a much larger clone. The chain combines TRBV5-1 with TRBJ2-1, with 8 bases lining up with TRBD2. Germline-derived CDR1 and CDR2 are SGHRS and YFSETQ. V lost 3 bases to trimming and J lost 9 bases; unmatched junction nucleotides: 8. The CDR3 sequence is 14 residues long. The CDR3 region has the DNA TGCGCCAGCAGCTGGTCGGCGACTAGCGTTGAGCAGTTCTTC. Residues: CASSWSATSVEQFF. Combining the CDR3 with reference TRBV5-1 and TRBJ2-1 gives the whole variable domain KAGVTQTPRYLIKTRGQQVTLSCSPISGHRSVSWYQQTPGQGLQFLFEYFSETQRNKGNFPGRFSGRQFSNSRSEMNVSTLELGDSALYLCASSWSATSVEQFFGPGTRLTVL.

This clonotype came up a few times. This rearrangement joins TRBV6-2 or TRBV6-3 to TRBJ1-2; D is ambiguous. This CDR3 comprises 14 residues. Germline-derived CDR1 and CDR2 are MNHEY and SVGEGT. V gave up 0 bases and J gave up 10 bases, with 15 bases separating them. The CDR3 protein is CASSYSKGLSFYTF. As DNA, the CDR3 is TGTGCCAGCAGTTACTCGAAAGGACTTTCGTTCTACACCTTC.

The V call is TRBV20-1, the J call TRBJ2-1; 14 bases match TRBD2. Trimming took 6 bases from V and 7 from J; bases not matched to a gene: 11. The CDR3 has 16 residues. CDR1 and CDR2 (germline): DFQATT, SNEGSKA (reference sequence). The CDR3 here is CSAPRLAGGPRNEQFF. The DNA of the CDR3 is TGCAGTGCGCCGAGACTAGCGGGAGGGCCGCGGAATGAGCAGTTCTTC.

This clonotype was counted only a few times. V gene TRBV6-5 combines with J gene TRBJ1-2; D is unresolved. This CDR3 is built from 16 residues. Trimming stripped 6 bases from V and 0 bases from J, with 17 bases between. Germline V gene sequence: CDR1 MNHEY, CDR2 SVGAGI. The CDR3 region is CASRQGLVLANYGYTF. CDR3 in DNA: TGTGCCAGCAGGCAAGGGCTCGTGTTAGCTAACTATGGCTACACCTTC.

This clonotype was detected a few times. This chain connects TRBV29-1 to TRBJ2-1; weak D call: TRBD1 (5 bases). The CDR3 consists of 12 residues. The V gene's germline CDR1 is SQVTM and CDR2 ANQGSEA. V lost 0 bases to trimming and J lost 8 bases, with 8 bases between them. CDR3 coding DNA: TGCAGCGTTGAAGAACAGGTACATGAGCAGTTCTTC. Translation gives CSVEEQVHEQFF.

The chain links TRBV7-9 to TRBJ2-1, with D possibly matching TRBD2 (6 bases). The CDR3 consists of 15 residues. The germline V gene encodes CDR1 SEHNR and CDR2 FQNEAQ (reference sequence). Trimming left V 3 bases short and J 2 bases short, with 11 bases between. CDR3 nucleotide sequence: TGTGCCAGCAGCTTTAGCGGAACTACCTACAATGAGCAGTTCTTC. Amino acids: CASSFSGTTYNEQFF.

This clonotype appeared many times. The V call is TRBV6-6, the J call TRBJ2-5; D is perhaps TRBD2 (6 bases). Germline assignment: CDR1 MNHNY and CDR2 SVGAGI (reference sequence). V lost 6 bases, J lost 2 bases, and 16 bases lay in between. The CDR3 length is 15 residues. As DNA, the CDR3 is TGTGCCAGCAGACCCCGGACTACCATACAAGAGACCCAGTACTTC. Translation: CASRPRTTIQETQYF.

This clonotype was seen only a few times. The rearrangement joins TRBV11-2 to TRBJ1-2; D is perhaps TRBD1 (6 bases). V lost 5 bases and J 5 bases, leaving 15 bases between the germline ends. There are 14 residues in the CDR3. The germline V gene has CDR1 SGHAT and CDR2 FQNNGV. CDR3: CASSVTGSLYGYTF. As DNA, the CDR3 is TGTGCCAGCAGCGTGACAGGTTCCCTTTATGGCTACACCTTC.

This clonotype turned up a few times. V usage is TRBV12-3 or TRBV12-4 and J usage is TRBJ1-2; unclear D gene. Between the trimmed V and J ends, which lost 7 bases and 10 bases, there was a span of 16 bases. The CDR3 runs to 12 residues. The CDR3 coding sequence is TGTGCCAGCACCTTGGGTGGCCCGGACTACACCTTC. Translation gives CASTLGGPDYTF.

This clonotype has at least ten counts. J is TRBJ2-1 and V is TRBV5-5, with 8 nucleotides matching TRBD2. V lost 0 bases and J lost 8; bases outside the gene matches: 7. The CDR3 covers 15 residues. Germline loops: CDR1 SGHKS, CDR2 YYEKEE (reference sequence). Here the CDR3 reads CASSLGPGLDDEQFF. CDR3 nucleotide sequence: TGTGCCAGCAGCTTGGGCCCGGGACTAGATGATGAGCAGTTCTTC.

A few counts support this clonotype. The V and J genes are TRBV6-2 or TRBV6-3 and TRBJ2-7, with D hard to call. Trimming removed 0 bases at V and 6 bases at J, with 3 bases between. Per germline, CDR1 MNHEY and CDR2 SVGEGT. This CDR3 comprises 11 residues. This CDR3 reads CASSYSTEQYF. For the CDR3, the DNA is TGTGCCAGCAGTTACTCTACCGAGCAGTACTTC.

This clonotype was observed once. V and J are TRBV29-1 and TRBJ2-5, with TRBD2 matching over 7 bases. V lost 1 base, J lost 5 bases, and 10 bases stayed unmatched. The CDR3 consists of 15 residues. Per germline, CDR1 SQVTM and CDR2 ANQGSEA. The CDR3 loop reads CSVEVMAGVGETQYF. The DNA of the CDR3 is TGCAGCGTTGAAGTTATGGCGGGAGTTGGGGAGACCCAGTACTTC.

This clonotype was picked up a small number of times. An end of the junction does not agree with germline; a read error may underlie this. The chain links TRBV27 to TRBJ1-2; TRBD1 is a possible D gene (6 bases). CDR3 length: 15 residues. The germline gives CDR1 MNHEY, CDR2 SMNVEV (reference sequence). CDR3 in DNA: TGTGCCGGCAGCTCCCGCAGGGGTACCTTCCGTGGCTACACCTTC. Its translation: CAGSSRRGTFRGYTF.

The chain recombines TRBV7-2 with TRBJ2-1; D unresolved. The CDR3 has 14 amino acids. Germline assignment: CDR1 SGHTA and CDR2 FQGNSA. Trimming pared 4 bases from V and 7 bases from J, leaving 14 bases between. The CDR3 coding sequence is TGTGCCAGCAGCTACGCGAGAGTCTCGAATGAGCAGTTCTTC. Translation: CASSYARVSNEQFF. Full variable domain (rest looked up from reference TRBV7-2 and TRBJ2-1): GAGVSQSPSNKVTEKGKDVELRCDPISGHTALYWYRQSLGQGLEFLIYFQGNSAPDKSGLPSDRFSAERTGGSVSTLTIQRTQQEDSAVYLCASSYARVSNEQFFGPGTRLTVL.

The V gene is TRBV9, the J gene TRBJ2-1; the D is unclear. The CDR3 extends over 13 amino acids. Per the germline V gene, CDR1 is SGDLS and CDR2 is YYNGEE. Trimming pared 4 bases from V and 6 bases from J, leaving 11 bases between. CDR3 residues: CASSTETSNEQFF. Written as DNA, the CDR3 is TGTGCCAGCAGCACCGAGACAAGCAATGAGCAGTTCTTC.

The chain uses TRBV19 and TRBJ2-1, with 9 bases that match TRBD2. V trimming: 5 bases; J trimming: 2 bases; junction bases outside the gene matches: 10. Germline CDR1 is LNHDA and CDR2 is SQIVND (reference sequence). There are 17 residues in the CDR3. In DNA, the CDR3 is TGTGCCAGTAGTCCAGAACTGAGCGGGAGGCCCTACAATGAGCAGTTCTTC. Encoded protein: CASSPELSGRPYNEQFF.

Details on this clonotype: Germline is not matched at one junction end, which may reflect a read error. The chain joins TRBV12-3 or TRBV12-4 to TRBJ2-5; no clear D. The CDR3 is made up of 14 amino acids. The CDR3, as DNA: TGTGCCAACAGTTTAGAAAGGTACCCAGAGACCCAGTACTTC. Protein sequence: CANSLERYPETQYF.

This clonotype appeared a few times. The gene calls are TRBV20-1 and TRBJ1-6; weak D call: TRBD1 (6 bases). There are 14 residues in the CDR3. The germline gives CDR1 DFQATT, CDR2 SNEGSKA (reference sequence). The ends were cut back, 4 bases at V and 6 bases at J, with 13 bases in the middle. The CDR3 DNA reads as TGCAGTGCTACACAGGGAACGGGTAATTCACCCCTCCACTTT. As protein: CSATQGTGNSPLHF.

The V gene is TRBV6-5, the J gene TRBJ1-5, with a possible D match to TRBD1 (5 bases). Trimming shortened V by 5 bases and J by 6 bases, and 14 bases separated the two germline ends. The CDR3 spans 14 residues. Germline V gene sequence: CDR1 MNHEY, CDR2 SVGAGI. CDR3 nucleotide sequence: TGTGCCAGCAGTGCCGGACATCTGGGTCAGCCCCAGCATTTT. Residues: CASSAGHLGQPQHF.